These 9 T cell receptor beta chains came from one sample sequenced in a study of blood T cell repertoires in COVID-19. The protocol was immunoSEQ multiplex PCR, while the TCRdb copy is restricted to in-frame clones and leaves out a portion. Among some 79,000 clones listed, 75% to 90% were seen once. The specimen was peripheral blood. These receptor sequences come from a man between 65 and 85 years old with active or convalescent COVID-19.

In its sample, this clone was seen once. The genes are TRBV3-1 (or the pseudogene TRBV3-2) and TRBJ2-7; TRBD2 might be the D (6 bases). Germline-derived CDR1 and CDR2 are LGHDT and YNNKEL (reference sequence). The CDR3 is 19 amino acids. Trimming took 1 base from V and 7 from J, leaving 29 bases between them. The CDR3 sequence is CASSQVRRVDPGTLSEQYF. Here the CDR3 DNA reads TGTGCCAGCAGCCAAGTAAGGCGGGTTGATCCCGGGACTCTCAGTGAGCAGTACTTC.

The genes are TRBV5-1 and TRBJ2-3; 13 bases fit TRBD2. V gave up 4 bases and J gave up 5 bases; unmatched junction bases: 7. This CDR3 has 16 residues. The germline V gene encodes CDR1 SGHRS and CDR2 YFSETQ. CDR3 region: CASSVTSGRGGDTQYF. For the CDR3, the DNA is TGCGCCAGCAGCGTAACTAGCGGGAGGGGGGGAGATACGCAGTATTTT.

The chain combines TRBV4-2 with TRBJ2-3; D is possibly TRBD2 (5 bases). V was clipped by 0 bases and J by 0 bases, with 19 bases between them. This CDR3 is built from 19 residues. Per germline, CDR1 LGHNA and CDR2 YNFKEQ. CDR3 coding DNA: TGTGCCAGCAGCCAAGAAGCGAACCGAGGGATATCCAGCACAGATACGCAGTATTTT. Translating gives CASSQEANRGISSTDTQYF.

This rearrangement joins TRBV7-9 to TRBJ2-1, with 14 bases fitting TRBD2. Germline CDR1 and CDR2: SEHNR and FQNEAQ (reference sequence). The ends lost 5 bases at V and 5 bases at J; junction bases unmatched: 11. The CDR3 contains 18 residues. The CDR3 nucleotides read TGTGCCAGCAGCCGACTAGCGGGAGGGCCCCATCGAAACAATGAGCAGTTCTTC. It yields the protein CASSRLAGGPHRNNEQFF.

The chain uses TRBV2 and TRBJ1-1, with 7 bases aligning to TRBD1. V shed 6 bases, J shed 1 base, and the junction held 5 bases outside the gene matches. The germline V gene encodes CDR1 SNHLY and CDR2 FYNNEI. The CDR3 has 14 residues. The CDR3 region has the DNA TGTGCCAGCAGGCTACAGGGGTGGAACACTGAAGCTTTCTTT. It yields the protein CASRLQGWNTEAFF. Full variable domain (remainder filled in from reference TRBV2 and TRBJ1-1): EPEVTQTPSHQVTQMGQEVILRCVPISNHLYFYWYRQILGQKVEFLVSFYNNEISEKSEIFDDQFSVERPDGSNFTLKIRSTKLEDSAMYFCASRLQGWNTEAFFGQGTRLTVV.

The CDR3 loop is CASSLGGGASTDTQYF. CDR3 DNA: TGTGCCAGCAGCTTAGGTGGCGGAGCTAGCACAGATACGCAGTATTTT. This chain links TRBV7-9 with TRBJ2-3; D remains unclear. The CDR3 covers 16 residues. Germline V gives CDR1 SEHNR, CDR2 FQNEAQ (reference sequence). The V end lost 1 base, the J end lost 0 bases, and 11 bases lay between the germline ends.

The chain couples TRBV5-8 to TRBJ1-3, with 7 bases fitting TRBD1. Trimming removed 2 bases from V and 4 bases from J; junction bases left unmatched: 3. The CDR3 sequence is 14 residues long. Germline CDR1 is SGHTS and CDR2 is YDEGEE. The CDR3: CASSLRQGGNTIYF. CDR3 DNA sequence: TGTGCCAGCAGCTTACGACAGGGCGGAAACACCATATATTTT.

Concerning this clone: The same CDR3 can be traced to other DNA sequences in this sample. The gene calls are TRBV7-9 and TRBJ1-4; 9 bases align to TRBD1. The length of the CDR3 is 14 residues. Trimming cost V 5 bases and J 5 bases; bases outside gene matches: 3. Germline V gene sequence: CDR1 SEHNR, CDR2 FQNEAQ (reference sequence). In DNA form, the CDR3 reads TGTGCCAGCAGCCTAGGACAGGGGAATGAAAAACTGTTTTTT. Amino acid sequence: CASSLGQGNEKLFF.

This chain links TRBV28 with TRBJ1-4; 9 bases agree with TRBD1. In germline, CDR1 is MDHEN, CDR2 SYDVKM. This CDR3 has 14 amino acids. The V segment lost 6 bases and the J segment 5 bases; nucleotides outside the gene matches: 4. CDR3 nucleotides: TGTGCCAGCAGGACGGGACAGGGAAATGAAAAACTGTTTTTT. Protein sequence: CASRTGQGNEKLFF.